The T cell receptor (beta chain) under discussion was sequenced for a study of T cell responses to AZD1222 COVID-19 vaccine. In the study overall: Second doses that came at about 4 or about 12 weeks were put together. Study outcomes and limitations: Only 6 or 7 people who got AZD1222 tested seropositive at baseline. Possibly, clonal diversity was underestimated; donors were largely white British and included more females.

V gave up 6 bases and J gave up 5 bases, with 7 bases separating them. The CDR3 loop spans 11 amino acids. The germline V gene encodes CDR1 SEHNR and CDR2 FQNEAQ (reference sequence). Generated by immunoSEQ multiplex PCR, the TCRdb table keeps only in-frame clones and is missing some. The sample lists about 150,000 clones; under 95% were seen once. Points on this clone: Its specificity is unknown.

This chain uses TRBV7-9 with TRBJ2-5; D remains ambiguous. The sequenced sample was peripheral blood, obtained on day 0 of AZD1222 vaccination. The receptor was derived from an adult in good health. The CDR3 sequence: CASRFVETQYF. DNA for the CDR3: TGTGCCAGCAGGTTCGTGGAGACCCAGTACTTC.